These 10 T cell receptor beta chains share one sample of origin, sequenced in a study of OX40 agonist ivuxolimab in advanced cancers. Sequenced by immunoSEQ multiplex PCR; TCRdb stores in-frame clones only, minus some. The repertoire holds tens of thousands of clones, with over 75% as singletons. Sequenced material: CD4+ or CD8+ T cells sorted from blood, taken in a trial of the OX40 agonist ivuxolimab. These receptors were collected from an adult with an advanced solid tumor such as melanoma, head and neck, liver or kidney cancer.

The chain couples TRBV21-1 to TRBJ2-7; TRBD1 is the table's D call and was not checked against the DNA. TRBV21-1 is a listed pseudogene. The CDR3 has 12 residues. The CDR3 region is CAWDRGLYEQYF. The CDR3 DNA sequence: TGTGCCTGGGACAGGGGCCTCTACGAGCAGTACTTC.

This rearrangement joins TRBV11-2 to TRBJ2-7, with D possibly being TRBD1 (6 bases). Trimming stripped 0 bases from V and 0 bases from J, with 12 bases between. Germline CDR1 is SGHAT and CDR2 is FQNNGV. This CDR3 region has 16 residues. In DNA, the CDR3 is TGTGCCAGCAGCTTAGAAGACAGGTCACTCTCCTACGAGCAGTACTTC. This gives the protein CASSLEDRSLSYEQYF.

V and J are TRBV7-9 and TRBJ1-2, with 8 bases identical to TRBD1. V was clipped by 5 bases and J by 4 bases; unmatched bases: 6. This CDR3 contains 14 residues. Germline V gives CDR1 SEHNR, CDR2 FQNEAQ (reference sequence). CDR3 in amino acids: CASSPDRVIYGYTF. CDR3 nucleotides: TGTGCCAGCAGCCCGGACAGGGTCATCTATGGCTACACCTTC.

About this clone: This specimen includes other DNA sequences encoding the same CDR3. V is TRBV7-9 and J is TRBJ2-1; TRBD2 is a possible D gene (5 bases). This CDR3 is 15 amino acids long. Germline V CDR1 and CDR2: SEHNR, FQNEAQ (reference sequence). V was clipped by 5 bases and J by 0 bases, with 11 bases between them. The CDR3 loop is CASSLDGGSYNEQFF. CDR3 in DNA: TGTGCCAGCAGCCTTGACGGAGGCTCCTACAATGAGCAGTTCTTC.

The V gene is TRBV19, the J gene TRBJ2-5, with 7 bases lining up with TRBD2. V dropped 1 base and J dropped 2; count of bases not matched to a gene: 4. The CDR3 consists of 15 residues. Germline CDR1 reads LNHDA; CDR2 reads SQIVND (reference sequence). The CDR3 loop reads CASSIVTSLQETQYF. Written as DNA, the CDR3 is TGTGCCAGTAGTATAGTGACTAGCTTACAAGAGACCCAGTACTTC.

This chain joins TRBV28 and TRBJ2-7; 8 nucleotides agree with TRBD1. The CDR3 sequence is 14 residues long. The V and J ends lost 3 bases and 1 base, in that order; junction bases with no gene match: 2. Looked up from germline, CDR1 is MDHEN and CDR2 is SYDVKM. The CDR3 region is CASSFQGASYEQYF. The CDR3 DNA sequence: TGTGCCAGCAGTTTTCAGGGGGCGTCCTACGAGCAGTACTTC.

The gene calls are TRBV28 and TRBJ2-3; 11 bases line up with TRBD2. This CDR3 is 20 amino acids long. CDR1 is MDHEN, CDR2 SYDVKM, per germline. V dropped 6 bases and J dropped 3; count of bases not matched to a gene: 20. The CDR3 DNA sequence: TGTGCCAGCAGCCTTCCTCCGCTGGACGTAGCGGGAGGGAGGACAGATACGCAGTATTTT. Translation gives CASSLPPLDVAGGRTDTQYF.

The V and J genes are TRBV7-3 and TRBJ2-1; D assignment may be TRBD1 or TRBD2 (5 bases each). CDR1 is SGHTA, CDR2 FQGTGA, per germline. This CDR3 has 17 amino acids. V dropped 1 base and J dropped 5 bases, with 18 bases sitting between them. CDR3 protein: CASSLRGRVWGNNEQFF. The CDR3 nucleotides read TGTGCCAGCAGCTTAAGAGGCCGCGTTTGGGGGAACAATGAGCAGTTCTTC.

The rearrangement joins TRBV29-1 to TRBJ2-1; D ambiguous. Trimming stripped 4 bases from V and 4 bases from J, with 8 bases between. This CDR3 has 12 residues. Germline V gene data show CDR1 as SQVTM and CDR2 as ANQGSEA. The CDR3 nucleotides are TGCAGCGTTGTTGTCCAGTACAATGAGCAGTTCTTC. Translated: CSVVVQYNEQFF.

This chain connects TRBV5-1 to TRBJ2-1; 9 bases are shared with TRBD1. V lost 0 bases, J lost 4 bases, and 5 bases stayed unmatched. Germline-derived CDR1 and CDR2 are SGHRS and YFSETQ. The CDR3 has 16 residues. CDR3 sequence reads: CASSLAIGQGYNEQFF. For the CDR3, the DNA is TGCGCCAGCAGCTTGGCCATAGGACAGGGGTACAATGAGCAGTTCTTC.